This is a list of T cell receptor beta chains from one sample in a study of T-cell memory formation after mild COVID-19. MiXCR, run by TCRdb on the 5' RACE reads, gives a single entry per CDR3 protein. The repertoire consists of more than 350,000 distinct CDR3 sequences, with approximately 15% occurring once and the leading ten covering roughly 21%. The specimen was PBMCs or a T cell subset sorted from them (not recorded which). These receptors all stem from a man younger than 30 who had mild COVID-19 (a few samples of this study predate the infection). Cell type and time point are not known. The CDR3 runs from the conserved cysteine through the conserved F or W. Fields, in order: V gene, J gene, D gene, clone size, CDR3 protein, CDR3 DNA. A D gene is named only where the DNA matches it firmly. Not all rows give a size; the values are once, few, many and, for expanded clones, a class.

V gene: TRBV5-5; J gene: TRBJ2-7; D gene: NA; clone size: few; CDR3 protein: CASSSPGRFSYEQYF; CDR3 DNA: TGTGCCAGCAGCTCGCCAGGGCGGTTTTCCTACGAGCAGTACTTC
V gene: TRBV12-3/TRBV12-4; J gene: TRBJ2-1; D gene: NA; clone size: NA; CDR3 protein: CASSFGREQFF; CDR3 DNA: TGTGCCAGCAGTTTCGGCCGAGAGCAGTTCTTC
V gene: TRBV29-1; J gene: TRBJ1-2; D gene: TRBD1; clone size: NA; CDR3 protein: CSVRDRANYGYTF; CDR3 DNA: TGCAGCGTCAGGGACAGAGCTAACTATGGCTACACCTTC
V gene: TRBV29-1; J gene: TRBJ1-5; D gene: TRBD1; clone size: few; CDR3 protein: CSVRTGGVQPQHF; CDR3 DNA: TGCAGCGTTCGGACAGGGGGCGTTCAGCCCCAGCATTTT
V gene: TRBV12-3/TRBV12-4; J gene: TRBJ2-2; D gene: NA; clone size: many; CDR3 protein: CASRPWWDTGELFF; CDR3 DNA: TGTGCCAGCAGGCCATGGTGGGACACCGGGGAGCTGTTTTTT
V gene: TRBV5-1; J gene: TRBJ1-2; D gene: NA; clone size: few; CDR3 protein: CASSLAPQMDGYTF; CDR3 DNA: TGCGCCAGCAGCTTGGCCCCCCAGATGGATGGCTACACCTTC
V gene: TRBV11-2; J gene: TRBJ1-5; D gene: NA; clone size: many; CDR3 protein: CASSLIGYNQPQHF; CDR3 DNA: TGTGCCAGCAGCTTAATCGGGTACAATCAGCCCCAGCATTTT
V gene: TRBV6-5; J gene: TRBJ2-3; D gene: NA; clone size: NA; CDR3 protein: CASTDQGTDTQYF; CDR3 DNA: TGTGCCAGCACCGACCAGGGGACAGATACGCAGTATTTT
V gene: TRBV27; J gene: TRBJ1-4; D gene: NA; clone size: NA; CDR3 protein: CASTESGSEKLFF; CDR3 DNA: TGTGCCAGCACGGAGTCGGGTAGCGAAAAACTGTTTTTT
V gene: TRBV7-3; J gene: TRBJ1-2; D gene: NA; clone size: few; CDR3 protein: CASSLTREANYGYTF; CDR3 DNA: TGTGCCAGCAGCTTAACGAGGGAAGCTAACTATGGCTACACCTTC
V gene: TRBV10-3; J gene: TRBJ1-2; D gene: TRBD1; clone size: NA; CDR3 protein: CAISTGGAALGYTF; CDR3 DNA: TGTGCCATCAGTACAGGGGGCGCCGCCCTTGGCTACACCTTC
V gene: TRBV7-2; J gene: TRBJ2-4; D gene: NA; clone size: many; CDR3 protein: CASSSGANIQYF; CDR3 DNA: TGTGCCAGCAGCTCCGGGGCAAACATTCAGTACTTC
V gene: TRBV5-5; J gene: TRBJ1-2; D gene: NA; clone size: few; CDR3 protein: CASSLSGKYGYTF; CDR3 DNA: TGTGCCAGCAGCTTGTCAGGGAAGTATGGCTACACCTTC
V gene: TRBV5-1; J gene: TRBJ1-5; D gene: TRBD1; clone size: NA; CDR3 protein: CASSLVTGGQPQHF; CDR3 DNA: TGCGCCAGCAGCTTGGTGACAGGGGGGCAGCCCCAGCATTTT
V gene: TRBV4-1; J gene: TRBJ2-1; D gene: NA; clone size: NA; CDR3 protein: CASSQGDSGYNEQFF; CDR3 DNA: TGCGCCAGCAGCCAAGGGGATAGCGGCTACAATGAGCAGTTCTTC
V gene: TRBV7-3; J gene: TRBJ2-5; D gene: TRBD1; clone size: few; CDR3 protein: CASSFTGGSETQYF; CDR3 DNA: TGTGCCAGCAGCTTTACAGGGGGTAGCGAGACCCAGTACTTC
V gene: TRBV7-9; J gene: TRBJ1-1; D gene: NA; clone size: NA; CDR3 protein: CASSLPRAEAFF; CDR3 DNA: TGTGCCAGCAGCCTCCCCAGGGCTGAAGCTTTCTTT
V gene: TRBV12-3/TRBV12-4; J gene: TRBJ2-7; D gene: TRBD2; clone size: NA; CDR3 protein: CASSSGGAWYEQYF; CDR3 DNA: TGTGCCAGCAGTTCCGGGGGGGCCTGGTACGAGCAGTACTTC
V gene: TRBV6-1; J gene: TRBJ2-3; D gene: NA; clone size: NA; CDR3 protein: CASSWGLTGTDTQYF; CDR3 DNA: TGTGCCAGCAGTTGGGGGCTCACCGGCACAGATACGCAGTATTTT
V gene: TRBV7-2; J gene: TRBJ1-2; D gene: NA; clone size: NA; CDR3 protein: CASSLDSLIHGYTF; CDR3 DNA: TGTGCCAGCAGCCTCGACAGCCTTATTCATGGCTACACCTTC
V gene: TRBV4-2; J gene: TRBJ2-1; D gene: TRBD2; clone size: many; CDR3 protein: CASSQDPHRTSGGWDEQFF; CDR3 DNA: TGTGCCAGCAGCCAAGACCCGCACAGGACTAGCGGGGGTTGGGATGAGCAGTTCTTC
V gene: TRBV5-1; J gene: TRBJ1-4; D gene: NA; clone size: few; CDR3 protein: CASRAGTANEKLFF; CDR3 DNA: TGCGCCAGCAGGGCCGGGACTGCGAATGAAAAACTGTTTTTT
V gene: TRBV20-1; J gene: TRBJ1-5; D gene: NA; clone size: few; CDR3 protein: CSAIPRGAGNQPQHF; CDR3 DNA: TGCAGTGCTATCCCGAGGGGGGCAGGAAATCAGCCCCAGCATTTT
V gene: TRBV7-9; J gene: TRBJ1-2; D gene: NA; clone size: few; CDR3 protein: CASSLGSAGEYGYTF; CDR3 DNA: TGTGCCAGCAGCTTAGGTTCCGCGGGGGAATATGGCTACACCTTC
V gene: TRBV12-3/TRBV12-4; J gene: TRBJ2-5; D gene: TRBD2; clone size: many; CDR3 protein: CASSFGGTETQYF; CDR3 DNA: TGTGCCAGCAGTTTCGGGGGGACGGAGACCCAGTACTTC
V gene: TRBV15; J gene: TRBJ2-2; D gene: NA; clone size: NA; CDR3 protein: CATNRVGDIANTGELFF; CDR3 DNA: TGTGCCACCAACAGGGTAGGGGATATCGCGAACACCGGGGAGCTGTTTTTT
V gene: TRBV6-5; J gene: TRBJ1-2; D gene: NA; clone size: few; CDR3 protein: CASSYSAAGQGYTF; CDR3 DNA: TGTGCCAGCAGTTACTCAGCGGCAGGCCAAGGCTACACCTTC
V gene: TRBV7-2; J gene: TRBJ2-3; D gene: TRBD1; clone size: NA; CDR3 protein: CASSSGGFGTQYF; CDR3 DNA: TGTGCCAGCAGCTCAGGGGGATTCGGTACGCAGTATTTT